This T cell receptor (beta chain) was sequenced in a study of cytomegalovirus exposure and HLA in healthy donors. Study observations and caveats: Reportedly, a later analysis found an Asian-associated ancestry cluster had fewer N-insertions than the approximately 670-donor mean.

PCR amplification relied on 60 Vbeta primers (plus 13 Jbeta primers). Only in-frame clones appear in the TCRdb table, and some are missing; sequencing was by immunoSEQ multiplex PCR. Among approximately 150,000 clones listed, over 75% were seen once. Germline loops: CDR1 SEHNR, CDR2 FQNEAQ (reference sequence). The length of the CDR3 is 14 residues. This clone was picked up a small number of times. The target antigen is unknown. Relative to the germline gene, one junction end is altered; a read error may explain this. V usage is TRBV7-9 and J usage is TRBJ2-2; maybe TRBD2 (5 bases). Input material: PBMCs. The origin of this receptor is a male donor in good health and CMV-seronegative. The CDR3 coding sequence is TGTTCCAGCAGCTTAGAGGGAGCGACCGGGGAGCTGTTTTTT. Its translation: CSSSLEGATGELFF.